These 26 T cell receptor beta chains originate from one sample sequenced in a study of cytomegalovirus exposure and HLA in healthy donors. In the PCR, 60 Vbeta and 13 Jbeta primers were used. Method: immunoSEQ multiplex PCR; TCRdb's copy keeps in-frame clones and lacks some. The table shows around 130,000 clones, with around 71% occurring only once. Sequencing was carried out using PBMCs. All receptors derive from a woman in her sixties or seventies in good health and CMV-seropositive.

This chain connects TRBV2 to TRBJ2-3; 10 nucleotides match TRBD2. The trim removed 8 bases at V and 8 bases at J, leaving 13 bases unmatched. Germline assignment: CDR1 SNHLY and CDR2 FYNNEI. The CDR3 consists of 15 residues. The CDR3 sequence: CASLFQRGGDGTQYF. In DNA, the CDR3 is TGTGCCAGCTTGTTTCAGCGGGGGGGCGATGGTACGCAGTATTTT.

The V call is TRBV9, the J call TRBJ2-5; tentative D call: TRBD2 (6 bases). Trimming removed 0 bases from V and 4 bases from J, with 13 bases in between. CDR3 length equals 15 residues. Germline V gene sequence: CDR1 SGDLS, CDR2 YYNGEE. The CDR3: CASSVALGRIETQYF. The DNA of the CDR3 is TGTGCCAGCAGCGTAGCTCTAGGGAGGATAGAGACCCAGTACTTC.

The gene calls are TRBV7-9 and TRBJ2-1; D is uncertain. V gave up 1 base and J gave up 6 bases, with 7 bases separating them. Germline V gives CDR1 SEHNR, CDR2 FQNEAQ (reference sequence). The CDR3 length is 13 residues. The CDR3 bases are TGTGCCAGCAGCTTAGATCCCTCCAATGAGCAGTTCTTC. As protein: CASSLDPSNEQFF. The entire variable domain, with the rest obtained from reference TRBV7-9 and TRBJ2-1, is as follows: DTGVSQNPRHKITKRGQNVTFRCDPISEHNRLYWYRQTLGQGPEFLTYFQNEAQLEKSRLLSDRFSAERPKGSFSTLEIQRTEQGDSAMYLCASSLDPSNEQFFGPGTRLTVL.

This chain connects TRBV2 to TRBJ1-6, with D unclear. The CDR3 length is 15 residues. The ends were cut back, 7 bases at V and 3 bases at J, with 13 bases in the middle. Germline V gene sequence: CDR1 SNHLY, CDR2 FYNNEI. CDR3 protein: CASMGGSIYNSPLHF. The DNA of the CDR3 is TGTGCCAGCATGGGAGGGTCCATCTATAATTCACCCCTCCACTTT.

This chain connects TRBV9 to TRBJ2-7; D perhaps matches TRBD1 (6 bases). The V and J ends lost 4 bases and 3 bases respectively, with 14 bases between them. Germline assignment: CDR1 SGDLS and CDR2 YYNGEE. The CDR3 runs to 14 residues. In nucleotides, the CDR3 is TGTGCCAGCAGCCCCTGGACAGCCGGCTACGAGCAGTACTTC. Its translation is CASSPWTAGYEQYF. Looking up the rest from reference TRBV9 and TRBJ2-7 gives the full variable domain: DSGVTQTPKHLITATGQRVTLRCSPRSGDLSVYWYQQSLDQGLQFLIQYYNGEERAKGNILERFSAQQFPDLHSELNLSSLELGDSALYFCASSPWTAGYEQYFGPGTRLTVT.

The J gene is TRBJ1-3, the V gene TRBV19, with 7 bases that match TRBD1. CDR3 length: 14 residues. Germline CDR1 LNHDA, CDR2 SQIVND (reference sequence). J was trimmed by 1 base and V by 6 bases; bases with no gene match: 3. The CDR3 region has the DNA TGTGCCAGTAGCCTGACAGGGTCTGGAAACACCATATATTTT. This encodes CASSLTGSGNTIYF.

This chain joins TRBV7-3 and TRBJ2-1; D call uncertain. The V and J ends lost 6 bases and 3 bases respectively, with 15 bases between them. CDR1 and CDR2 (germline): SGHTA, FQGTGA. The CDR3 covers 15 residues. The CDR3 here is CASRSPGIGYNEQFF. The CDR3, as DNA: TGTGCCAGCAGGTCACCAGGAATCGGCTACAATGAGCAGTTCTTC.

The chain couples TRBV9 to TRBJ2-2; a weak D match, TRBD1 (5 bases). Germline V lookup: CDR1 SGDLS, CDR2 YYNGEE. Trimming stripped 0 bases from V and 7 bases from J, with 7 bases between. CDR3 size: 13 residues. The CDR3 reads CASSVEGHGELFF. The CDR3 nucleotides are TGTGCCAGCAGCGTAGAGGGGCACGGGGAGCTGTTTTTT.

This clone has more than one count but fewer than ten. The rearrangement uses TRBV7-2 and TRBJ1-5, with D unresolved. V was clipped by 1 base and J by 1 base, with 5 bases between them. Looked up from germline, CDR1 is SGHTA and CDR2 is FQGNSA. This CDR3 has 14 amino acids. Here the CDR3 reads CASSLGVSNQPQHF. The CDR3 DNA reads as TGTGCCAGCAGCTTAGGCGTCAGCAATCAGCCCCAGCATTTT.

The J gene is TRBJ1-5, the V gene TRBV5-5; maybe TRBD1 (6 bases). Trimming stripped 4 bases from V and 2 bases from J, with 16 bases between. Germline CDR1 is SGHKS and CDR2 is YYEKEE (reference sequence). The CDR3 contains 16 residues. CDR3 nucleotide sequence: TGTGCCAGCAGCCAAATACAGGGTAGCGGCAATCAGCCCCAGCATTTT. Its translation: CASSQIQGSGNQPQHF.

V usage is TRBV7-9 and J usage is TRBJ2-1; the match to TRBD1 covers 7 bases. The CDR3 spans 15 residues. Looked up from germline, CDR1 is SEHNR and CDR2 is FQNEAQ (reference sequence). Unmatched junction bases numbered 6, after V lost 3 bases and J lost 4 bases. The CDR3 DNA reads TGTGCCAGCAGCTTTCTACAGGGGTCTTACAATGAGCAGTTCTTC. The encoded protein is CASSFLQGSYNEQFF.

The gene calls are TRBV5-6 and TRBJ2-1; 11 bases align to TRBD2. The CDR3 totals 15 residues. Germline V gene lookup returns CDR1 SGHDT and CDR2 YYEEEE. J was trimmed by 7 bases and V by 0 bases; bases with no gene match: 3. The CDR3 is CASSLGLAGGNEQFF. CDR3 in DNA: TGTGCCAGCAGCTTGGGGCTAGCGGGGGGAAATGAGCAGTTCTTC.

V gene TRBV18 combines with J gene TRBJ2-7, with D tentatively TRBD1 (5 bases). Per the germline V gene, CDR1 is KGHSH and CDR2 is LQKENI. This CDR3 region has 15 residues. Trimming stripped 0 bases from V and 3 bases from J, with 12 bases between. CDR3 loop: CASSPPSRGNYEQYF. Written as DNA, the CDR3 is TGTGCCAGCTCACCACCCAGTAGGGGTAACTACGAGCAGTACTTC.

The CDR3 region has the DNA TGTGCCAGCAGACTAGCGGGGGGGCTGCGAGAGACCCAGTACTTC. Its protein is CASRLAGGLRETQYF. The chain is built from TRBV6-1 and TRBJ2-5, with 13 bases identical to TRBD2. CDR1 MNHNS and CDR2 SASEGT come from the germline V gene. The CDR3 covers 15 residues. Trimming at V came to 6 bases and at J to 4 bases, leaving 5 bases not matched to a gene.

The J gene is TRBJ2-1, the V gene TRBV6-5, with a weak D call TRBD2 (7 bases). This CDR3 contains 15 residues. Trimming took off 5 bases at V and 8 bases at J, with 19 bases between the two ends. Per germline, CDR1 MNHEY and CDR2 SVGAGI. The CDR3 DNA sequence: TGTGCCAGCAGTCTCGGGGGGCTGGGTTTCTATGAGCAGTTCTTC. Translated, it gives CASSLGGLGFYEQFF.

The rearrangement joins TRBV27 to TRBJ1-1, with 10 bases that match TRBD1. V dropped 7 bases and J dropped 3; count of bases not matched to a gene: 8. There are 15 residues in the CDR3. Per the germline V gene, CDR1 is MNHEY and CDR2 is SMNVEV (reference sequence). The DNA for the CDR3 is TGTGCCAGCAACGACAGGGGGCTTCTGGACACTGAAGCTTTCTTT. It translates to CASNDRGLLDTEAFF.

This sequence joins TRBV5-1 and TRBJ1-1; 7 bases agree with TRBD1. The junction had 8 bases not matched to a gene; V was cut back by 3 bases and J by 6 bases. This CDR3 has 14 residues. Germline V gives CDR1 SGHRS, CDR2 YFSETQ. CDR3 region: CASSSRGMDAEAFF. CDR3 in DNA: TGCGCCAGCAGCTCCAGGGGGATGGACGCTGAAGCTTTCTTT.

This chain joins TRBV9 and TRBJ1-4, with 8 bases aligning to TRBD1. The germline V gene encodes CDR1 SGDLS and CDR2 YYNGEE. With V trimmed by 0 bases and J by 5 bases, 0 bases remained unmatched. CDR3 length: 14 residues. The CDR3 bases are TGTGCCAGCAGCGTAGACAGGGGGAATGAAAAACTGTTTTTT. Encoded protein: CASSVDRGNEKLFF. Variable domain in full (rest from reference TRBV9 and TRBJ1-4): DSGVTQTPKHLITATGQRVTLRCSPRSGDLSVYWYQQSLDQGLQFLIQYYNGEERAKGNILERFSAQQFPDLHSELNLSSLELGDSALYFCASSVDRGNEKLFFGSGTQLSVL.

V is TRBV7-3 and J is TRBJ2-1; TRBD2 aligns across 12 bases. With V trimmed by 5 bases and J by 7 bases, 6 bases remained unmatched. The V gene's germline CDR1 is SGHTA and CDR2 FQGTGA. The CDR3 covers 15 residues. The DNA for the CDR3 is TGTGCCAGCAGCCTTACTAGCGGGGGGCGGAATGAGCAGTTCTTC. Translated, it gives CASSLTSGGRNEQFF.

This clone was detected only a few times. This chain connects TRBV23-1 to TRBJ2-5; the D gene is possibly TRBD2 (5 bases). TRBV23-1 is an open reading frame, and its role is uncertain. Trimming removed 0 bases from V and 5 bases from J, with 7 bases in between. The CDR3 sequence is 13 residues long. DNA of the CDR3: TGCGCCAGCAGTCAATCCGGGAAGGAGACCCAGTACTTC. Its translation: CASSQSGKETQYF.

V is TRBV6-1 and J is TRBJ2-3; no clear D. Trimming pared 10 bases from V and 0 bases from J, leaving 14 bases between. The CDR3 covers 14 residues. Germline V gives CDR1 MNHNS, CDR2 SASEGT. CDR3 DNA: TGTGCCACCAGGCCGCCCAGGAGCACAGATACGCAGTATTTT. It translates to CATRPPRSTDTQYF.

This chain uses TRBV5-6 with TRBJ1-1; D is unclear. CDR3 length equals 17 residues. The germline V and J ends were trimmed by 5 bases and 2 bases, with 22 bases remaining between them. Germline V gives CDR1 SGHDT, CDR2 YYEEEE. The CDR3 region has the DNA TGTGCCAGCAGTTACTTGGCCCACAGAGCCATTAACACTGAAGCTTTCTTT. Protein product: CASSYLAHRAINTEAFF.

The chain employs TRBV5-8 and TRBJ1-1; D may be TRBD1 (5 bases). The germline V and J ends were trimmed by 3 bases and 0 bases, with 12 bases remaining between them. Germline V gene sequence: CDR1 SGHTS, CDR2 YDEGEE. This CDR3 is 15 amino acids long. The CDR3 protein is CASSYGGVMNTEAFF. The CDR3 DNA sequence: TGTGCCAGCAGCTATGGGGGGGTTATGAACACTGAAGCTTTCTTT.

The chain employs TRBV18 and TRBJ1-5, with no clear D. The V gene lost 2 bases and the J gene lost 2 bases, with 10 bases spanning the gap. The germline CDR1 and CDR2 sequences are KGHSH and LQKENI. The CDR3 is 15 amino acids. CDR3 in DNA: TGTGCCAGCTCACCAGGGCGTGTGGGCAATCAGCCCCAGCATTTT. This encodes CASSPGRVGNQPQHF.

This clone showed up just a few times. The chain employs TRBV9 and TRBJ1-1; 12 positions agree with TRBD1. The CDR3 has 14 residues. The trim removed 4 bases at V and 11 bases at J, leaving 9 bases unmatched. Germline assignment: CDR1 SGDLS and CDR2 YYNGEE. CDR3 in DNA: TGTGCCAGCAGCCTCCGGGGACAGGGGGCTAGGGCTTTCTTT. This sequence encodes CASSLRGQGARAFF.

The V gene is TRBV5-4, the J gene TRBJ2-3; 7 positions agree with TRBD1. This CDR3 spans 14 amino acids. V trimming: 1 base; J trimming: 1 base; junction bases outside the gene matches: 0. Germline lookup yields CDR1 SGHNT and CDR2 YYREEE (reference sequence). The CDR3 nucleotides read TGTGCCAGCAGCTTGAGGGGGCGCACAGATACGCAGTATTTT. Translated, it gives CASSLRGRTDTQYF. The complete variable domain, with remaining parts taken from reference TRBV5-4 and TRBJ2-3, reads ETGVTQSPTHLIKTRGQQVTLRCSSQSGHNTVSWYQQALGQGPQFIFQYYREEENGRGNFPPRFSGLQFPNYSSELNVNALELDDSALYLCASSLRGRTDTQYFGPGTRLTVL.